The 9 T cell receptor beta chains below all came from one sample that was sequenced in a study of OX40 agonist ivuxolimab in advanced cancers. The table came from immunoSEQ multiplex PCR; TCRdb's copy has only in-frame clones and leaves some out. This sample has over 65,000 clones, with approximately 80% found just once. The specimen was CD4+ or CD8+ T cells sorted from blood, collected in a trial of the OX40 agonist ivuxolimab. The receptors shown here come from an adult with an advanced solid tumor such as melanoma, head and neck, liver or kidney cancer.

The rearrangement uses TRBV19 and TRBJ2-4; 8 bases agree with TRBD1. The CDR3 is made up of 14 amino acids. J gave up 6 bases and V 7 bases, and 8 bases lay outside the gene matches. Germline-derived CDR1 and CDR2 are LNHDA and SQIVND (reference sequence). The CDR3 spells CASKLQGGGNIQYF. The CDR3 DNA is TGTGCCAGTAAGCTACAGGGGGGAGGAAACATTCAGTACTTC.

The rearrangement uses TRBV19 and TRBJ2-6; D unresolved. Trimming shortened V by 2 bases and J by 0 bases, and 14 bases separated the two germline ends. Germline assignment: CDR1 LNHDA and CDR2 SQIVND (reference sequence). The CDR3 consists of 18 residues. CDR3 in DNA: TGTGCCAGTAGTATACCCTCGGGCAGGCTCTCTGGGGCCAACGTCCTGACTTTC. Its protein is CASSIPSGRLSGANVLTF.

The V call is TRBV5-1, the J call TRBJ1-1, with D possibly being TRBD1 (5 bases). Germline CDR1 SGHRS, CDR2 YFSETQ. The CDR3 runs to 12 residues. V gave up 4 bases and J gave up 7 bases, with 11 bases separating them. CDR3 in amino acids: CASSTGTVEAFF. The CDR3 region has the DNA TGCGCCAGCAGCACTGGGACGGTTGAAGCTTTCTTT.

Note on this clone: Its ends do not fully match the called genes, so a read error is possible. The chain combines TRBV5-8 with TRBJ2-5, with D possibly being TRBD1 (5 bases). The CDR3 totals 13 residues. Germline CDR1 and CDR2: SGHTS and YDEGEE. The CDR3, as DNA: TGTGCCAGCAGCGGGATGACAGCCTTTAACTCCCACTTC. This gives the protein CASSGMTAFNSHF.

The CDR3 protein is CASSSSGSYGETQYF. For the CDR3, the DNA is TGTGCCAGCAGTTCTAGCGGGAGTTACGGAGAGACCCAGTACTTC. The J gene is TRBJ2-5, the V gene TRBV2; 10 nucleotides line up with TRBD2. Trimming took 5 bases from V and 4 from J; bases not matched to a gene: 7. The germline gives CDR1 SNHLY, CDR2 FYNNEI. The CDR3 sequence is 15 residues long.

The CDR3 loop is CASSHSPLRGLTEAFF. The DNA of the CDR3 is TGCGCCAGCAGCCATTCTCCCCTCAGGGGCCTAACTGAAGCTTTCTTT. The V and J genes are TRBV4-1 and TRBJ1-1, with D possibly being TRBD1 (6 bases). The germline gives CDR1 MGHRA, CDR2 YSYEKL. Trimming pared 3 bases from V and 5 bases from J, leaving 19 bases between. The CDR3 has 16 residues.

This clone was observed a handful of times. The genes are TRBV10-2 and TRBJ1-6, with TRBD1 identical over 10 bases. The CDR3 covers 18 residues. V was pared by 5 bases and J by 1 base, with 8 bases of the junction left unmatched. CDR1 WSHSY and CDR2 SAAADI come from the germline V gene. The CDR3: CASSLTGGSGSYNSPLHF. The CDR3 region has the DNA TGCGCCAGCAGTCTGACAGGGGGCAGTGGGTCCTATAATTCACCCCTCCACTTT.

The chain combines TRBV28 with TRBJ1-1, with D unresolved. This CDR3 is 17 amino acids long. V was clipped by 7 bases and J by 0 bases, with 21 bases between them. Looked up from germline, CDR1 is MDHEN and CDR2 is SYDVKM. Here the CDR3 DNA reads TGTGCCAGCACTCCCCCTCGGAGCACCCACATGAACACTGAAGCTTTCTTT. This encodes CASTPPRSTHMNTEAFF.

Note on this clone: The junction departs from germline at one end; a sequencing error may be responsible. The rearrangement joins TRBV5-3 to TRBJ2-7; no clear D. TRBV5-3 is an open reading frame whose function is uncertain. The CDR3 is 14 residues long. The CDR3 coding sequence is TGTACCAGAAGCCCCTTGGGCGCAGACTACGAGCAGTACTTC. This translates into CTRSPLGADYEQYF.